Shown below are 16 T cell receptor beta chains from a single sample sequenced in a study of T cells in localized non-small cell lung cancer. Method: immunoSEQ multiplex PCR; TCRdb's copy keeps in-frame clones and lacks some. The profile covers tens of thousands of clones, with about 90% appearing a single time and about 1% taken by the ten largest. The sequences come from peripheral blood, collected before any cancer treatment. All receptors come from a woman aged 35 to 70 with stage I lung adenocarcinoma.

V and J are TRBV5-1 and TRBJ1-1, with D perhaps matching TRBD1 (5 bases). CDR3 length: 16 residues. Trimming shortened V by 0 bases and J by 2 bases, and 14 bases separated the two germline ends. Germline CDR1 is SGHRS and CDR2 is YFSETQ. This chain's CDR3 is CASSLVSGRVNTEAFF. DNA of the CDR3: TGCGCCAGCAGCTTGGTATCCGGCAGGGTCAACACTGAAGCTTTCTTT.

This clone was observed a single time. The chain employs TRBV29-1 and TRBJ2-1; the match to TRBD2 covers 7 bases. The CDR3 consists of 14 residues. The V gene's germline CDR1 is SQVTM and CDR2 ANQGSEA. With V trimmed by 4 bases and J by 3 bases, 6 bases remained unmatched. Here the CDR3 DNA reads TGCAGCGTTGGGGGGGGAACAATCTACAATGAGCAGTTCTTC. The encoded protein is CSVGGGTIYNEQFF.

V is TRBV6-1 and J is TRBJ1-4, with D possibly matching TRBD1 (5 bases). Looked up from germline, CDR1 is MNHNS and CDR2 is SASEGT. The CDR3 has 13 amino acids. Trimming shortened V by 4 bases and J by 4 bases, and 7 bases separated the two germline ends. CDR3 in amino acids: CASSGGLNEKLFF. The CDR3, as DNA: TGTGCCAGCAGTGGGGGACTTAATGAAAAACTGTTTTTT.

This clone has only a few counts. The CDR3 bases are TGCGCCAGCAGCCACTACGGGTCCGGGACAGTAGGAAACACCATATATTTT. Its protein is CASSHYGSGTVGNTIYF. The chain uses TRBV4-3 and TRBJ1-3; 7 nucleotides agree with TRBD1. CDR3 length: 17 amino acids. Germline V lookup: CDR1 LGHNA, CDR2 YSLEER. Losses at the gene ends were 3 bases for V and 4 bases for J; bases not matched to a gene: 12.

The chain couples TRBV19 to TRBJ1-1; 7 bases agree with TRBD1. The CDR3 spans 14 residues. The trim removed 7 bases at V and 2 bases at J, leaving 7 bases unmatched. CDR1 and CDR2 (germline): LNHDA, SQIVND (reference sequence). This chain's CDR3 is CASTQGGGNTEAFF. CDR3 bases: TGTGCCAGTACCCAGGGGGGGGGCAACACTGAAGCTTTCTTT.

The CDR3 loop is CASSPYPPRGSGELFF. CDR3 bases: TGTGCCAGCTCACCATACCCACCCCGGGGATCAGGGGAGCTGTTTTTT. The genes are TRBV18 and TRBJ2-2; D might be TRBD2 (5 bases). Trimming removed 2 bases from V and 8 bases from J, with 18 bases in between. The CDR3 consists of 16 residues. CDR1 is KGHSH and CDR2 is LQKENI in the germline V gene.

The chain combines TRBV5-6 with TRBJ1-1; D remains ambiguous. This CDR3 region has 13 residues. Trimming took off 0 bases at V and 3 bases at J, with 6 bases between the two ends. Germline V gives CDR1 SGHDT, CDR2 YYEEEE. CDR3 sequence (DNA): TGTGCCAGCAGCTTGGACTTGTACACTGAAGCTTTCTTT. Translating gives CASSLDLYTEAFF.

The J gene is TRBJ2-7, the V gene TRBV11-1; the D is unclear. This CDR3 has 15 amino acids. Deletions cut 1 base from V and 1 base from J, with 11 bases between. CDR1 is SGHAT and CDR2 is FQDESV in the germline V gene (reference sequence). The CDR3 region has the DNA TGTGCCAGCAGCTTAGACCTTTCAGCGTCCTACGAGCAGTACTTC. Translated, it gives CASSLDLSASYEQYF.

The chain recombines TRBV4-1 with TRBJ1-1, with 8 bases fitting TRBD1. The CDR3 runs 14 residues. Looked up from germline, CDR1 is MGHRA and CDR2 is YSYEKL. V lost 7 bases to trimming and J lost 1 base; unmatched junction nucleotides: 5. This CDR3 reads CASKRGTGNTEAFF. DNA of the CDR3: TGCGCCAGCAAAAGGGGGACAGGGAACACTGAAGCTTTCTTT.

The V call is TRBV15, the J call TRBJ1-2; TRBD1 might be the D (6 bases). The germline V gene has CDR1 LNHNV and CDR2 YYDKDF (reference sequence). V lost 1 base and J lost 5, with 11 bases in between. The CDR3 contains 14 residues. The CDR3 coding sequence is TGTGCCACCAGCAGAGCCTCTCAGGGGTATGGCTACACCTTC. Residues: CATSRASQGYGYTF.

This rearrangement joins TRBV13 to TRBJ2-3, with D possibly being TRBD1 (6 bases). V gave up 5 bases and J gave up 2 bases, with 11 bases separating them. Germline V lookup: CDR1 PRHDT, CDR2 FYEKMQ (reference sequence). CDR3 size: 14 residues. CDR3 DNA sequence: TGTGCCAGCAGCGGGGGCGGACCCACAGATACGCAGTATTTT. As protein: CASSGGGPTDTQYF.

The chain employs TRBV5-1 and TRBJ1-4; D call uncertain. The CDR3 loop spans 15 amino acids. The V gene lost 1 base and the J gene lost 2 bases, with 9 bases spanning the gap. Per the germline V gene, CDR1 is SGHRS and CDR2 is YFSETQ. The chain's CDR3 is CASSLQRSTNEKLFF. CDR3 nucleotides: TGCGCCAGCAGCTTGCAGAGGTCCACTAATGAAAAACTGTTTTTT.

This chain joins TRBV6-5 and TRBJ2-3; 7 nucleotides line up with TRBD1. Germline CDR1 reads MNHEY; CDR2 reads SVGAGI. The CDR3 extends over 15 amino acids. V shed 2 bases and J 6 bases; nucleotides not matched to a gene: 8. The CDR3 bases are TGTGCCAGCAGTTACGGGTCAGGGGGAAGTGATACGCAGTATTTT. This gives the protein CASSYGSGGSDTQYF.

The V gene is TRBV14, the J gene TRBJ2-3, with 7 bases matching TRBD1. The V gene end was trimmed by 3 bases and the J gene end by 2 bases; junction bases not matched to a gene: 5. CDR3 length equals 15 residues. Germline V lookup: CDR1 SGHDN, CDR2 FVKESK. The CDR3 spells CASSHRQGYTDTQYF. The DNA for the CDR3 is TGTGCCAGCAGCCACCGACAGGGATACACAGATACGCAGTATTTT.

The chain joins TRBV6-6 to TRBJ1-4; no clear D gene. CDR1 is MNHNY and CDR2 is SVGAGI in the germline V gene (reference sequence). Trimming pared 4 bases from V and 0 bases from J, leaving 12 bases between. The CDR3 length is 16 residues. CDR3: CASSFTVSATNEKLFF. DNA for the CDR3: TGTGCCAGCAGTTTTACAGTGTCTGCAACTAATGAAAAACTGTTTTTT.

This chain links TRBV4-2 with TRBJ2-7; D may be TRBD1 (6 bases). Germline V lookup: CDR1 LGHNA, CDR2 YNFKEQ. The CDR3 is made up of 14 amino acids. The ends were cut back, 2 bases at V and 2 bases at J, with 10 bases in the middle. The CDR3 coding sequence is TGTGCCAGCAGCCAACTCGACAGGACCTACGAGCAGTACTTC. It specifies CASSQLDRTYEQYF.